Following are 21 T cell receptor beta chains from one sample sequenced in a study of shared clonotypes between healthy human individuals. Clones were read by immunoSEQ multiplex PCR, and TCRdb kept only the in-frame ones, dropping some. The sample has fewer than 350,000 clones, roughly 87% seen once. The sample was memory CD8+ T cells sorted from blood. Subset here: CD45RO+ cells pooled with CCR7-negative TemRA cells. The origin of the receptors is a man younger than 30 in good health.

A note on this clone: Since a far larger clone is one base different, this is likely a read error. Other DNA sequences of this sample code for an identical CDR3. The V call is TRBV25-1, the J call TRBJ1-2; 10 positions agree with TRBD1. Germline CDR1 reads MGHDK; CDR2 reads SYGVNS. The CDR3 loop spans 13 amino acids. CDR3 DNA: TGTGCCAGCAGCCCGGGACAGGGGTTCTTAAACACCTTT. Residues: CASSPGQGFLNTF.

The CDR3 DNA reads as TGTGCCAGGAACCGGGACAGGGAGCAAAGAGATACGCAGTATTTT. Translated: CARNRDREQRDTQYF. The rearrangement uses TRBV2 and TRBJ2-3; TRBD1 matches at 9 bases. Germline lookup yields CDR1 SNHLY and CDR2 FYNNEI. The CDR3 sequence is 15 residues long. V lost 9 bases, J lost 5 bases, and 12 bases stayed unmatched.

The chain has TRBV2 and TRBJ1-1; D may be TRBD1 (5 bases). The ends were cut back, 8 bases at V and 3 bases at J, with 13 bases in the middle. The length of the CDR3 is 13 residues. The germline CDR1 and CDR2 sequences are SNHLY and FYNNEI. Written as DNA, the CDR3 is TGTGCCAGCGGGGTGGACACGGACACTGAAGCTTTCTTT. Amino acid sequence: CASGVDTDTEAFF.

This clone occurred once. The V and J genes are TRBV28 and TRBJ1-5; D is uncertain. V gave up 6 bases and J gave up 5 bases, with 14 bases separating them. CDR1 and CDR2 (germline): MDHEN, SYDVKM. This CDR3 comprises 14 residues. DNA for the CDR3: TGTGCCAGCAGCCAGGATACATATTATCAGCCCCAGCATTTT. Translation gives CASSQDTYYQPQHF.

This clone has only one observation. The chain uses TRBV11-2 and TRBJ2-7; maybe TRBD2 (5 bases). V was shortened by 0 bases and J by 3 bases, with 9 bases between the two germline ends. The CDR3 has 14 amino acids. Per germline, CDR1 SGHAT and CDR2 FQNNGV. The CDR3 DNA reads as TGTGCCAGCAGCTTAGATTACGGGGACTACGAGCAGTACTTC. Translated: CASSLDYGDYEQYF.

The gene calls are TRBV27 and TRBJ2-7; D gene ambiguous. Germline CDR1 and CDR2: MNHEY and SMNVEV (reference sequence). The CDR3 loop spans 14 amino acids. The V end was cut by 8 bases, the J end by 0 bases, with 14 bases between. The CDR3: CASRTLGSSYEQYF. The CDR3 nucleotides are TGTGCCAGCCGTACCCTGGGCAGCTCCTACGAGCAGTACTTC.

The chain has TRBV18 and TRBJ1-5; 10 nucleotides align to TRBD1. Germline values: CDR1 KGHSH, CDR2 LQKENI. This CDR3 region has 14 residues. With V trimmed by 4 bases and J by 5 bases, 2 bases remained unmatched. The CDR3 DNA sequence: TGTGCCAGCTCACAGGGGACAGGGGATCAGCCCCAGCATTTT. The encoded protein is CASSQGTGDQPQHF.

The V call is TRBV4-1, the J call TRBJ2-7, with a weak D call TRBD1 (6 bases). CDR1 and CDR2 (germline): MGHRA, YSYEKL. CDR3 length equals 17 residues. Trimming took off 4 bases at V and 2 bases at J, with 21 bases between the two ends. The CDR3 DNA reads TGCGCCAGCAGCCGCCTTGGGGGCCCGGTGGGAGCCTACGAGCAGTACTTC. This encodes CASSRLGGPVGAYEQYF.

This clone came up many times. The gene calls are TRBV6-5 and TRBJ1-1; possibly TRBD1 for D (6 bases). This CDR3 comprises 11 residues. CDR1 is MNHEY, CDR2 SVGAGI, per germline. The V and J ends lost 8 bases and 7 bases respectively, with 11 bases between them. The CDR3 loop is CASGGGLEAFF. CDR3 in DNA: TGTGCCAGCGGTGGGGGCCTTGAAGCTTTCTTT.

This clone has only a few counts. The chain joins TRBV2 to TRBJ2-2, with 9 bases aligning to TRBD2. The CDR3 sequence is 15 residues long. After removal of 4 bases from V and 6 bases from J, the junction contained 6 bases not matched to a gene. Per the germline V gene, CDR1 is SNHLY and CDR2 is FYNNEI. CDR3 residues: CASSGIAGEPGELFF. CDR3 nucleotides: TGTGCCAGCAGTGGGATAGCGGGAGAGCCCGGGGAGCTGTTTTTT.

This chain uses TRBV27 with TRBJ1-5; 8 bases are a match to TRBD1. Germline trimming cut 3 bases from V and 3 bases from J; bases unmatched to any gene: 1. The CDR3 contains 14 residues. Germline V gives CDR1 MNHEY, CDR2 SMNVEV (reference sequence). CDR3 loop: CASSLTGVNQPQHF. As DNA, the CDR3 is TGTGCCAGCAGTTTGACAGGGGTCAATCAGCCCCAGCATTTT.

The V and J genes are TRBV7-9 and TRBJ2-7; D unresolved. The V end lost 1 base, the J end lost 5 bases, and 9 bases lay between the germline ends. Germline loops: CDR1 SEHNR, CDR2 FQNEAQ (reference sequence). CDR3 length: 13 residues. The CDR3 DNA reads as TGTGCCAGCAGCTTAGTCCTGTCTGACGAGCAGTACTTC. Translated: CASSLVLSDEQYF.

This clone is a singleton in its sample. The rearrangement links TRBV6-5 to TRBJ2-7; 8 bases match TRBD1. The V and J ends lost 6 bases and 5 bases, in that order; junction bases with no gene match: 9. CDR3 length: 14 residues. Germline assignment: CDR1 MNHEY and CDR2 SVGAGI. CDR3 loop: CASRDRDLPHEQYF. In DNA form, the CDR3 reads TGTGCCAGCAGGGACAGGGACCTACCCCACGAGCAGTACTTC.

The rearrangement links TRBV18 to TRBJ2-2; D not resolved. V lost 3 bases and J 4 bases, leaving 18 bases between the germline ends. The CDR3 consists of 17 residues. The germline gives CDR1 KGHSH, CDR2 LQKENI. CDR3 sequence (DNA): TGTGCCAGCTCACCTCCTCATGGCCCGGTGCCCACCGGGGAGCTGTTTTTT. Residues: CASSPPHGPVPTGELFF.

This CDR3 reads CASSEVGRGMNTEAFF. The CDR3 DNA sequence: TGTGCCAGCAGTGAAGTTGGGCGGGGGATGAACACTGAAGCTTTCTTT. V is TRBV2 and J is TRBJ1-1; tentative D call: TRBD1 (5 bases). V lost 1 base and J 0 bases, leaving 12 bases between the germline ends. CDR3 length: 16 residues. CDR1 and CDR2 from the germline V gene are SNHLY and FYNNEI. Variable domain in full (rest from reference TRBV2 and TRBJ1-1): EPEVTQTPSHQVTQMGQEVILRCVPISNHLYFYWYRQILGQKVEFLVSFYNNEISEKSEIFDDQFSVERPDGSNFTLKIRSTKLEDSAMYFCASSEVGRGMNTEAFFGQGTRLTVV.

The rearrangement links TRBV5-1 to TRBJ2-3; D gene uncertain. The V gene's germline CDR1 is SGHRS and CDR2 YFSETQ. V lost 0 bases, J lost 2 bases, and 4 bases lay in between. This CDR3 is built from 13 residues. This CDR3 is CASSLVLTDTQYF. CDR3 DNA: TGCGCCAGCAGCTTGGTGCTCACAGATACGCAGTATTTT.

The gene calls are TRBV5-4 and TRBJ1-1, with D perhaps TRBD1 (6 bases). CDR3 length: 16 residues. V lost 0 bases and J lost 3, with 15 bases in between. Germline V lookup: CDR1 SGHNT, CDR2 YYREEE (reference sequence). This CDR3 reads CASSLATGREDTEAFF. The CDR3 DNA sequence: TGTGCCAGCAGCTTGGCCACAGGGAGGGAGGACACTGAAGCTTTCTTT.

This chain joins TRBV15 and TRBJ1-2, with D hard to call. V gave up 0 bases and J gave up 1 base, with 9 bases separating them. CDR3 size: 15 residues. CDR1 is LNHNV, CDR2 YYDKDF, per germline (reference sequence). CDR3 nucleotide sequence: TGTGCCACCAGCAGAGAATCTGCAGATAACTATGGCTACACCTTC. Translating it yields CATSRESADNYGYTF.

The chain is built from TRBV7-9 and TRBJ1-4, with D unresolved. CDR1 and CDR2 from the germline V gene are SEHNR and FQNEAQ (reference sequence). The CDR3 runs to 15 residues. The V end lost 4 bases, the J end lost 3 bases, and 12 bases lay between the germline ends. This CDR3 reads CASSSSIRSNEKLFF. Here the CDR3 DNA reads TGTGCCAGCAGCTCGTCAATACGGTCTAATGAAAAACTGTTTTTT. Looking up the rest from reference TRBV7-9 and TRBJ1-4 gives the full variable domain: DTGVSQNPRHKITKRGQNVTFRCDPISEHNRLYWYRQTLGQGPEFLTYFQNEAQLEKSRLLSDRFSAERPKGSFSTLEIQRTEQGDSAMYLCASSSSIRSNEKLFFGSGTQLSVL.

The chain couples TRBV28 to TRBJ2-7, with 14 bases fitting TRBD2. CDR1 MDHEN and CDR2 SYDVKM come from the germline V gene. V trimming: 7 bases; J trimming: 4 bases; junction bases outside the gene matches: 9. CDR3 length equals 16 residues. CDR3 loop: CASKGLAGAPGYEQYF. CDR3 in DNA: TGTGCCAGCAAGGGACTAGCGGGAGCCCCGGGGTACGAGCAGTACTTC.

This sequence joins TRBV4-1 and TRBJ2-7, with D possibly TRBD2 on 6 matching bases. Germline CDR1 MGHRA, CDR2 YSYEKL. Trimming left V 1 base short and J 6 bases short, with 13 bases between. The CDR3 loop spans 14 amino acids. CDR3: CASSQGTGVTEQYF. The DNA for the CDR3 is TGCGCCAGCAGCCAAGGAACGGGGGTAACCGAGCAGTACTTC.